What follows are 24 T cell receptor beta chains derived from one specimen sequenced in a study of OX40 agonist ivuxolimab in advanced cancers. Assay used: immunoSEQ multiplex PCR; TCRdb lists only in-frame clones, some missing. The top ten clones hold under 8% of a sample with tens of thousands of clones, 88% of them seen once. Sample: CD4+ or CD8+ T cells sorted from blood, taken in a trial of the OX40 agonist ivuxolimab. These receptors were obtained from an adult with an advanced solid tumor such as melanoma, head and neck, liver or kidney cancer.

This sequence joins TRBV18 and TRBJ2-1; 9 bases fit TRBD2. V trimming: 3 bases; J trimming: 8 bases; junction bases outside the gene matches: 5. This CDR3 comprises 14 residues. CDR1 is KGHSH and CDR2 is LQKENI in the germline V gene. Written as DNA, the CDR3 is TGTGCCAGCTCACCCGCTAGCGGGAATCATGAGCAGTTCTTC. Translating it yields CASSPASGNHEQFF.

The V call is TRBV30, the J call TRBJ2-6, with D hard to call. Trimming took off 0 bases at V and 0 bases at J, with 6 bases between the two ends. Germline CDR1 reads GTSNPN; CDR2 reads SVGIG (reference sequence). The CDR3 length is 15 residues. The CDR3 region is CAWSVTLSGANVLTF. For the CDR3, the DNA is TGTGCCTGGAGTGTCACCCTCTCTGGGGCCAACGTCCTGACTTTC. The whole variable domain, filled in from reference TRBV30 and TRBJ2-6, reads SQTIHQWPATLVQPVGSPLSLECTVEGTSNPNLYWYRQAAGRGLQLLFYSVGIGQISSEVPQNLSASRPQDRQFILSSKKLLLSDSGFYLCAWSVTLSGANVLTFGAGSRLTVL.

The chain combines TRBV30 with TRBJ2-5; D gene uncertain. The CDR3 length is 11 residues. Trimming took off 3 bases at V and 3 bases at J, with 5 bases between the two ends. Per germline, CDR1 GTSNPN and CDR2 SVGIG (reference sequence). CDR3 sequence (DNA): TGTGCCTGGAGCCCCAAAGAGACCCAGTACTTC. This codes for CAWSPKETQYF.

This clone is judged medium-sized. The chain joins TRBV5-4 to TRBJ2-2, with 16 bases matching TRBD2. The CDR3 runs to 16 residues. Trimming at V came to 4 bases and at J to 6 bases, leaving 3 bases not matched to a gene. Germline CDR1 is SGHNT and CDR2 is YYREEE (reference sequence). The CDR3 spells CASSMGLAGGAGELFF. In DNA, the CDR3 is TGTGCCAGCAGCATGGGACTAGCGGGAGGGGCCGGGGAGCTGTTTTTT.

CDR3 DNA sequence: TGTGCCAGCAGTTTCCCAACCGGAGGGGGTGGGATACAGCCCCAGCATTTT. It specifies CASSFPTGGGGIQPQHF. This rearrangement joins TRBV28 to TRBJ1-5, with a possible D match to TRBD1 (6 bases). The CDR3 sequence is 17 residues long. Between the trimmed V and J ends, which lost 3 bases and 7 bases, there was a span of 22 bases. Germline V CDR1 and CDR2: MDHEN, SYDVKM.

This clone came up once. The chain links TRBV29-1 to TRBJ2-5; D is uncertain. CDR3 size: 12 residues. CDR1 is SQVTM, CDR2 ANQGSEA, per germline. Trimming took off 4 bases at V and 0 bases at J, with 6 bases between the two ends. In DNA form, the CDR3 reads TGCAGCGTTGTACGGAACCAAGAGACCCAGTACTTC. Its translation: CSVVRNQETQYF.

This chain connects TRBV2 to TRBJ1-6; no clear D gene. This CDR3 has 16 amino acids. The V and J ends lost 5 bases and 6 bases respectively, with 17 bases between them. Looked up from germline, CDR1 is SNHLY and CDR2 is FYNNEI. DNA for the CDR3: TGTGCCAGCAGTAAGACCGTCCACCCAGCTAATTCACCCCTCCACTTT. Translation: CASSKTVHPANSPLHF.

The rearrangement joins TRBV9 to TRBJ2-5; 7 bases map to TRBD1. The ends lost 0 bases at V and 1 base at J; junction bases unmatched: 0. The CDR3 is 14 residues long. Germline assignment: CDR1 SGDLS and CDR2 YYNGEE. CDR3 loop: CASSVGDSQETQYF. The DNA of the CDR3 is TGTGCCAGCAGCGTAGGGGACAGCCAAGAGACCCAGTACTTC.

By sample share, this clone is medium-sized (0.01 to 0.1%). This chain uses TRBV4-1 with TRBJ1-2; the D is unclear. Trimming left V 4 bases short and J 1 base short, with 10 bases between. Germline loops: CDR1 MGHRA, CDR2 YSYEKL. This CDR3 spans 14 amino acids. The CDR3 DNA reads as TGCGCCAGCAGCCGGGATGATAATAACTATGGCTACACCTTC. Its translation: CASSRDDNNYGYTF.

This chain uses TRBV10-3 with TRBJ1-3; D remains ambiguous. Germline V CDR1 and CDR2: ENHRY, SYGVKD. The CDR3 spans 15 residues. Deletions cut 4 bases from V and 2 bases from J, with 12 bases between. The CDR3 sequence is CAISVQAWAGNTIYF. CDR3 DNA sequence: TGTGCCATCAGTGTTCAGGCTTGGGCTGGAAACACCATATATTTT.

The rearrangement links TRBV18 to TRBJ2-7; a possible D gene is TRBD1 (7 bases). This CDR3 spans 14 amino acids. The germline CDR1 and CDR2 sequences are KGHSH and LQKENI. Trimming shortened V by 6 bases and J by 5 bases, and 17 bases separated the two germline ends. This CDR3 is CASSVQGGSDEQYF. CDR3 nucleotides: TGTGCCAGCTCCGTCCAGGGGGGATCGGACGAGCAGTACTTC.

A single count supports this clone. V and J are TRBV6-1 and TRBJ1-5; D remains ambiguous. Trimming left V 0 bases short and J 1 base short, with 7 bases between. From germline, CDR1 is MNHNS and CDR2 SASEGT. The CDR3 spans 15 residues. The CDR3 DNA sequence: TGTGCCAGCAGTGAAGCCTCCGGGAGCAATCAGCCCCAGCATTTT. Translating it yields CASSEASGSNQPQHF.

This chain joins TRBV2 and TRBJ2-1; 9 nucleotides line up with TRBD1. Germline V gene data show CDR1 as SNHLY and CDR2 as FYNNEI. Trimming at V came to 5 bases and at J to 6 bases, leaving 8 bases not matched to a gene. This CDR3 is 15 amino acids long. The CDR3 DNA reads as TGTGCCAGCAGTACCGGGACAGGGAGATCCAATGAGCAGTTCTTC. Translating it yields CASSTGTGRSNEQFF.

V is TRBV20-1 and J is TRBJ1-2; D unclear. The CDR3 is 11 amino acids. Germline CDR1 and CDR2: DFQATT and SNEGSKA (reference sequence). Trimming stripped 0 bases from V and 4 bases from J, with 3 bases between. The CDR3, as DNA: TGCAGTGCTAGAGACCTCTATGGCTACACCTTC. It codes for CSARDLYGYTF.

V gene TRBV5-1 combines with J gene TRBJ2-2; D possibly corresponds to TRBD1 (5 bases). Per germline, CDR1 SGHRS and CDR2 YFSETQ. The CDR3 has 15 residues. V was pared by 1 base and J by 1 base, with 8 bases between. CDR3 amino acids: CASSLRQGNTGELFF. Written as DNA, the CDR3 is TGCGCCAGCAGCTTGAGGCAGGGGAACACCGGGGAGCTGTTTTTT.

There are a few counts of this clone. The chain links TRBV19 to TRBJ1-1, with D perhaps matching TRBD1 (6 bases). This CDR3 has 13 amino acids. Germline loops: CDR1 LNHDA, CDR2 SQIVND (reference sequence). V lost 11 bases, J lost 2 bases, and 15 bases lay in between. CDR3 bases: TGTGCCGGGACATGGACAAAAAACACTGAAGCTTTCTTT. This codes for CAGTWTKNTEAFF.

The chain combines TRBV9 with TRBJ1-3, with D maybe TRBD1 (5 bases). Germline lookup yields CDR1 SGDLS and CDR2 YYNGEE. The CDR3 has 15 residues. Trimming left V 2 bases short and J 1 base short, with 10 bases between. Here the CDR3 DNA reads TGTGCCAGCAGCGTCCAGGGAACATCTGGAAACACCATATATTTT. The encoded protein is CASSVQGTSGNTIYF.

The V and J genes are TRBV18 and TRBJ1-3; a possible D gene is TRBD1 (5 bases). This CDR3 has 12 amino acids. The V gene's germline CDR1 is KGHSH and CDR2 LQKENI. Trimming shortened V by 3 bases and J by 6 bases, and 6 bases separated the two germline ends. CDR3 bases: TGTGCCAGCTCACCGGACACAAACACCATATATTTT. Amino acids: CASSPDTNTIYF.

This chain connects TRBV7-3 to TRBJ2-3, with 10 bases matching TRBD2. CDR1 is SGHTA, CDR2 FQGTGA, per germline. CDR3 size: 16 residues. V lost 5 bases, J lost 3 bases, and 8 bases stayed unmatched. The CDR3 nucleotides are TGTGCCAGCAGCGATTTAGCGGGAGGACCAACAGATACGCAGTATTTT. Residues: CASSDLAGGPTDTQYF.

This sequence joins TRBV11-2 and TRBJ2-2, with 8 bases matching TRBD1. Germline-derived CDR1 and CDR2 are SGHAT and FQNNGV. The CDR3 covers 16 residues. Losses at the gene ends were 2 bases for V and 5 bases for J; bases not matched to a gene: 7. Here the CDR3 reads CASSLRQGAGTGELFF. CDR3 bases: TGTGCCAGCAGCTTAAGGCAGGGGGCAGGGACCGGGGAGCTGTTTTTT.

The gene calls are TRBV7-3 and TRBJ1-1, with a possible D match to TRBD1 (6 bases). V dropped 2 bases and J dropped 4 bases, with 11 bases sitting between them. Germline CDR1 reads SGHTA; CDR2 reads FQGTGA. The CDR3 runs to 14 residues. The CDR3 here is CASSLQGLATEAFF. Here the CDR3 DNA reads TGTGCCAGCAGCTTACAGGGGTTGGCCACTGAAGCTTTCTTT.

The count of this clone is one. J is TRBJ2-4 and V is TRBV6-5; 7 bases fit TRBD1. V shed 2 bases, J shed 5 bases, and the junction held 0 bases outside the gene matches. Germline CDR1 is MNHEY and CDR2 is SVGAGI. The CDR3 loop spans 13 amino acids. CDR3 nucleotides: TGTGCCAGCAGTTACACAGGGGAAAACATTCAGTACTTC. Translating gives CASSYTGENIQYF.

J is TRBJ2-3 and V is TRBV6-7, with 7 bases aligning to TRBD1. TRBV6-7 is flagged as an ORF with uncertain function. This CDR3 region has 13 residues. V shed 10 bases, J shed 2 bases, and the junction held 6 bases outside the gene matches. The chain's CDR3 is CATPGQTTDTQYF. For the CDR3, the DNA is TGTGCCACCCCGGGACAGACCACAGATACGCAGTATTTT.

The V call is TRBV28, the J call TRBJ1-1; TRBD1 might be the D (5 bases). The CDR3 covers 13 residues. Trimming cost V 7 bases and J 1 base, with 10 bases left between them. The germline gives CDR1 MDHEN, CDR2 SYDVKM. In nucleotides, the CDR3 is TGTGCCAGCACCTGGGGCAAGAACACTGAAGCTTTCTTT. It translates to CASTWGKNTEAFF. The variable domain in full, with the rest retrieved from reference TRBV28 and TRBJ1-1, is DVKVTQSSRYLVKRTGEKVFLECVQDMDHENMFWYRQDPGLGLRLIYFSYDVKMKEKGDIPEGYSVSREKKERFSLILESASTNQTSMYLCASTWGKNTEAFFGQGTRLTVV.